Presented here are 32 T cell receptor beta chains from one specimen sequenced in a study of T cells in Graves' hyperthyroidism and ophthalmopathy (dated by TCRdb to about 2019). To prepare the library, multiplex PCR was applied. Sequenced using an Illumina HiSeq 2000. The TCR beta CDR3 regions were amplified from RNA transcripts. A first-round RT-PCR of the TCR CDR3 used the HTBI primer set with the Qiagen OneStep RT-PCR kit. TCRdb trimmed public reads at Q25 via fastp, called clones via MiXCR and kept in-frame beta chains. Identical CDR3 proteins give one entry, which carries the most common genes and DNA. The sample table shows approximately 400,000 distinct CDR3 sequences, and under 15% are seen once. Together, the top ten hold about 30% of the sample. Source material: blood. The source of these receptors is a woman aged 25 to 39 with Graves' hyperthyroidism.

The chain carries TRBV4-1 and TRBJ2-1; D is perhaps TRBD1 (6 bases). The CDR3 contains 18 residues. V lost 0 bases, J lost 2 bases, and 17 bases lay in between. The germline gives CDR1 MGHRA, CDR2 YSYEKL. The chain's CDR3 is CASSQDPQGWRTYNEQFF. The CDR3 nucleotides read TGCGCCAGCAGCCAAGACCCTCAGGGGTGGAGAACCTACAATGAGCAGTTCTTC.

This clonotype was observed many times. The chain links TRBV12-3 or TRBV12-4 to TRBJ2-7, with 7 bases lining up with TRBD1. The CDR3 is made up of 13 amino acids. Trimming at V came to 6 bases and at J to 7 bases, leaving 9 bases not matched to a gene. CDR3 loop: CASSQSRDSEQYF. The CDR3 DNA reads TGTGCCAGCAGCCAGTCCCGGGACAGTGAGCAGTACTTC.

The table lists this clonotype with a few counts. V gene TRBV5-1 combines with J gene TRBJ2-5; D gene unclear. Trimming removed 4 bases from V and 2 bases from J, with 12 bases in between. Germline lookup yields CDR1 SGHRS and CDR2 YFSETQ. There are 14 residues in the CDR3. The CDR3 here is CASSAAQIQETQYF. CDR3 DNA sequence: TGCGCCAGCAGCGCGGCACAGATACAAGAGACCCAGTACTTC.

The CDR3 loop reads CASTNELAGFDTQYF. The DNA of the CDR3 is TGTGCCAGCACCAACGAACTAGCGGGGTTCGATACGCAGTATTTT. The chain couples TRBV6-2 or TRBV6-3 to TRBJ2-3, with 10 bases fitting TRBD2. The germline gives CDR1 MNHEY, CDR2 SVGEGT. V shed 7 bases and J 6 bases; nucleotides not matched to a gene: 10. CDR3 size: 15 residues.

The DNA of the CDR3 is TGTGCCAGCAGTGAAGGGACGGGAAACTATGGCTACACCTTC. It translates to CASSEGTGNYGYTF. The V and J genes are TRBV6-1 and TRBJ1-2; no clear D. Germline CDR1 and CDR2: MNHNS and SASEGT. Trimming took off 1 base at V and 2 bases at J, with 8 bases between the two ends. The CDR3 spans 14 residues.

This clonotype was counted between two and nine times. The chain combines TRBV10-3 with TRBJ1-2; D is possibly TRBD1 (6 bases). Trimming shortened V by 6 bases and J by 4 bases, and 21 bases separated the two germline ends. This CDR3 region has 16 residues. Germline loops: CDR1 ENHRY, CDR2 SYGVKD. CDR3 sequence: CAISRGEQGGSYGYTF. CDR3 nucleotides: TGTGCCATCAGCAGGGGCGAACAGGGAGGATCCTATGGCTACACCTTC.

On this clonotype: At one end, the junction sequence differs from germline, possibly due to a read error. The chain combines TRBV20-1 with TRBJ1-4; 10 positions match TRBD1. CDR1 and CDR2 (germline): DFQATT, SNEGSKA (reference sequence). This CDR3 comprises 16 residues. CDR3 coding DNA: TGCAGTGCTGTATGGGACAGGGGCATACGTAATGAAGAACTGTTTTTT. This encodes CSAVWDRGIRNEELFF.

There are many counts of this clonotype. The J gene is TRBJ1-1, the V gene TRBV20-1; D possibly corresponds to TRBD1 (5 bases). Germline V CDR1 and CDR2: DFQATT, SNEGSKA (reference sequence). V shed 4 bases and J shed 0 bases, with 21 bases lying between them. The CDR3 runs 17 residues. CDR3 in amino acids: CSATDSLSLYMNTEAFF. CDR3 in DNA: TGCAGTGCTACAGACAGCCTGAGCCTTTACATGAACACTGAAGCTTTCTTT.

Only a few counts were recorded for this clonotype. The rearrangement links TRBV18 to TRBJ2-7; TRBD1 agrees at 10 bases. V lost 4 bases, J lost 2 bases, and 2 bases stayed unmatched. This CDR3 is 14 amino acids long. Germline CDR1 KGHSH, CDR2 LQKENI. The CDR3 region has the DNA TGTGCCAGCTCACGGGACAGGGGCCCCTACGAGCAGTACTTC. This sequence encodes CASSRDRGPYEQYF.

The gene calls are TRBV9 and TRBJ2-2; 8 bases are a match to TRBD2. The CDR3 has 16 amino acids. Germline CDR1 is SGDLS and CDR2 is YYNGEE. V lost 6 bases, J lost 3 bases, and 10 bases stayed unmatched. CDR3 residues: CASTVNGRADTGELFF. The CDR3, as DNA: TGTGCCAGCACCGTCAACGGGAGGGCAGACACCGGGGAGCTGTTTTTT.

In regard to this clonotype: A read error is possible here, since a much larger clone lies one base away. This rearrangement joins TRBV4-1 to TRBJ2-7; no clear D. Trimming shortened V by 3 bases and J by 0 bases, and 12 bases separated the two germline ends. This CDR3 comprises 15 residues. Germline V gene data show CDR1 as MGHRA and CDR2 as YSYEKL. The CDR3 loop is CASSQRSSSSYEQYF. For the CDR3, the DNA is TGCGCCAGCAGCCAGCGGTCCTCGAGCTCCTACGAGCAGTACTTC.

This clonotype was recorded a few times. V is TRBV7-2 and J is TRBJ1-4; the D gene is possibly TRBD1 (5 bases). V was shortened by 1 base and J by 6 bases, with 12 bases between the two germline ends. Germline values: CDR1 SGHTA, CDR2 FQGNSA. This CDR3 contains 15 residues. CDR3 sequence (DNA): TGTGCCAGCAGCTTAGTATCGGACATCTATGAAAAACTGTTTTTT. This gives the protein CASSLVSDIYEKLFF.

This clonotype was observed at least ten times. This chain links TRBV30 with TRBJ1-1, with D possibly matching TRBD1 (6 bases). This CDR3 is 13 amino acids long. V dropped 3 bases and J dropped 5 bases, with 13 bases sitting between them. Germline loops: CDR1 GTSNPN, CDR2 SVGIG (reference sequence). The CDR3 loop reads CAWRVQGFTEAFF. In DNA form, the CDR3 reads TGTGCCTGGAGGGTACAGGGTTTTACTGAAGCTTTCTTT.

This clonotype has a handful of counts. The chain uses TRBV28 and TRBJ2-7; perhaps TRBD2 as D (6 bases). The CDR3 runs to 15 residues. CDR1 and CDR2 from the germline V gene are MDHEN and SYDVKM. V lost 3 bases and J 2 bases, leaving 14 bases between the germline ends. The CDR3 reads CASSLGGGKTYEQYF. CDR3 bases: TGTGCCAGCAGTTTGGGTGGGGGGAAAACCTACGAGCAGTACTTC.

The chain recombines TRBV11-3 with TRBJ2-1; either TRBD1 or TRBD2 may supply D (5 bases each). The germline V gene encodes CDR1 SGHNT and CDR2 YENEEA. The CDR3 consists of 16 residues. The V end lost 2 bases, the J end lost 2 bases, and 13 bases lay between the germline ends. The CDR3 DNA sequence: TGTGCCAGCAGCTTATTCTGGGACGGACCCTACAATGAGCAGTTCTTC. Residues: CASSLFWDGPYNEQFF.

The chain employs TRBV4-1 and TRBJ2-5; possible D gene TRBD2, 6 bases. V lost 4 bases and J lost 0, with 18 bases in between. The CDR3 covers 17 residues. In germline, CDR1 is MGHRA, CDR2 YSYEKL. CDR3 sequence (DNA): TGCGCCAGCAGCCCAGGTGGGGCGGGAATGTACCAAGAGACCCAGTACTTC. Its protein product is CASSPGGAGMYQETQYF.

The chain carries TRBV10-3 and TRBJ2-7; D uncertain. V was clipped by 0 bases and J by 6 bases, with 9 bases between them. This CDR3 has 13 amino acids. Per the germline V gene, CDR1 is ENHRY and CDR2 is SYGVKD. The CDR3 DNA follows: TGTGCCATCAGTGAGTCGAGAGTGGTCGAGCAGTACTTC. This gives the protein CAISESRVVEQYF.

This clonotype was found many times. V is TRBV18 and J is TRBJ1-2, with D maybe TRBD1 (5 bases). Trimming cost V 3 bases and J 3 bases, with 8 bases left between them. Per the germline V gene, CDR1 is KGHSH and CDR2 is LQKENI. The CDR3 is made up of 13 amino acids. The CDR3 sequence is CASSPGVDYGYTF. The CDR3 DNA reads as TGTGCCAGCTCACCGGGGGTTGACTATGGCTACACCTTC.

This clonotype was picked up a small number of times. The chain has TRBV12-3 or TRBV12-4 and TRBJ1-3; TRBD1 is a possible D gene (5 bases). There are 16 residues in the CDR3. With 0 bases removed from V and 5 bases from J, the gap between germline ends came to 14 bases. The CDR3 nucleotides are TGTGCCAGCAGTTTAGCGGGGCAGGGATCAAGAAACACCATATATTTT. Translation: CASSLAGQGSRNTIYF.

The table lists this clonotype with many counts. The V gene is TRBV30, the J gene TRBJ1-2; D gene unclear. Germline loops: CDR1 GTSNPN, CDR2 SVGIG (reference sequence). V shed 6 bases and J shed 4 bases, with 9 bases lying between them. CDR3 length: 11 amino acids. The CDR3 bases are TGTGCCTGTAAGTTGGCCTATGGCTACACCTTC. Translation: CACKLAYGYTF.

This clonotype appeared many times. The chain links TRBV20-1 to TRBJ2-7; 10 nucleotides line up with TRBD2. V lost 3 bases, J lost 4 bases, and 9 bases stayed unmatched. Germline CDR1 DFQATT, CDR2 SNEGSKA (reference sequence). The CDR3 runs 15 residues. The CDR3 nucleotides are TGCAGTGCTAGTCTACTAGCGGGAAGGGGGTACGAGCAGTACTTC. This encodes CSASLLAGRGYEQYF.

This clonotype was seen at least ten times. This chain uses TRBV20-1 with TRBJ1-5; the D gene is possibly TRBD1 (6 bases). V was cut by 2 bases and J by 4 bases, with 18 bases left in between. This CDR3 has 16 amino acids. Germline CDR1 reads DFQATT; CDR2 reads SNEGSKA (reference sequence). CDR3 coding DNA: TGCAGTGCTAGATCGACAGGTCGGGGGATAAATCAGCCCCAGCATTTT. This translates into CSARSTGRGINQPQHF.

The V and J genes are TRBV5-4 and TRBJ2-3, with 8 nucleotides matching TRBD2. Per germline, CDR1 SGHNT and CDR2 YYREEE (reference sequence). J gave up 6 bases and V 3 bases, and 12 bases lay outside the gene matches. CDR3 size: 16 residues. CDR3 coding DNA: TGTGCCAGCAGCTCCCCCCCGTCCAGCGGGAGCGATACGCAGTATTTT. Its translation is CASSSPPSSGSDTQYF.

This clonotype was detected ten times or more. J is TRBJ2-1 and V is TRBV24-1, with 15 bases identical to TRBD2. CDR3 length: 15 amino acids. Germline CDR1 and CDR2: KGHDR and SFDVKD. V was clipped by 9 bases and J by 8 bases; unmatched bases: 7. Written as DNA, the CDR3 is TGTGCCACCGCGGCGGGGACTAGCGGGAGGCATGAGCAGTTCTTC. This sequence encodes CATAAGTSGRHEQFF.

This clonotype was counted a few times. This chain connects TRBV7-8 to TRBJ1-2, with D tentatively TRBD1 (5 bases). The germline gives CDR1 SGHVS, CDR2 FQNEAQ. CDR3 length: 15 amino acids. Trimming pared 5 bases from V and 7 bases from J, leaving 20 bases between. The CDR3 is CASSNRQGEVAGYTF. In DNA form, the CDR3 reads TGTGCCAGCAGCAATCGGCAGGGTGAAGTTGCTGGCTACACCTTC.

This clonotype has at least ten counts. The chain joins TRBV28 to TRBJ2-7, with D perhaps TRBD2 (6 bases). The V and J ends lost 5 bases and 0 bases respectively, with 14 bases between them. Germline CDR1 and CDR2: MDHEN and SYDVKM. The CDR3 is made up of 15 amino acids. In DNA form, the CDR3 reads TGTGCCAGCAGTGGTCCGGGACTGGGCTCCTACGAGCAGTACTTC. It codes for CASSGPGLGSYEQYF.

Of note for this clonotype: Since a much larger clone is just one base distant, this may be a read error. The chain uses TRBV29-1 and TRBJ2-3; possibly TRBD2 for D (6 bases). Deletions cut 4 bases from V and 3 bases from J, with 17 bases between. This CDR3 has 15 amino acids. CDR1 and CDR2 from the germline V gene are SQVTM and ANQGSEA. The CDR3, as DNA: TGCAGCGTTGCCTTTTCCAGCGGGCGTACAGATACGCAGTATTTT. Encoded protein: CSVAFSSGRTDTQYF.

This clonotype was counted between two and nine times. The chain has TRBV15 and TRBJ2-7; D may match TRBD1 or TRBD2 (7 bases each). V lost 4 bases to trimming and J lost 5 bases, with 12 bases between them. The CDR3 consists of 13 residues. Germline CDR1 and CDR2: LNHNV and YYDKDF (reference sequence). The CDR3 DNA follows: TGTGCCACCAGCATATCAGGGGGGGACGAGCAGTACTTC. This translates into CATSISGGDEQYF.

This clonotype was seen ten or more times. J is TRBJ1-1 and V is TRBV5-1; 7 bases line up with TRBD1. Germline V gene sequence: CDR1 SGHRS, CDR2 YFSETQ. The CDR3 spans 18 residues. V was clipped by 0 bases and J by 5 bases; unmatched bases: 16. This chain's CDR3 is CASSLGGGRGDRMTEAFF. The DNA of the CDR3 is TGCGCCAGCAGCTTGGGAGGGGGCAGGGGGGATCGAATGACTGAAGCTTTCTTT.

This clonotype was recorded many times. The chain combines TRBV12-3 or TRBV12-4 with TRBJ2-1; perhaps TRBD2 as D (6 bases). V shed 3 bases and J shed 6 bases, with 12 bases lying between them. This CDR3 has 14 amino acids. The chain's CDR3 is CASSFAGSGNEQFF. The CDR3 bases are TGTGCCAGCAGTTTCGCCGGGAGCGGCAATGAGCAGTTCTTC.

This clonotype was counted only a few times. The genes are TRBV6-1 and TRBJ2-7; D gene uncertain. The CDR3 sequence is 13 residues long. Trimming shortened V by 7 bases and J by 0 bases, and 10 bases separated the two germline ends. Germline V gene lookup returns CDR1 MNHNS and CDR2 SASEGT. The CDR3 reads CASKTWTSYEQYF. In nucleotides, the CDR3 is TGTGCCAGCAAGACCTGGACCTCCTACGAGCAGTACTTC.

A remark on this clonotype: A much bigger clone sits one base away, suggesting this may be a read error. CDR3: CASSLSGQGPGAFF. CDR3 bases: TGTGCCAGCAGTTTATCGGGACAGGGACCTGGAGCTTTCTTT. This chain joins TRBV28 and TRBJ1-1; 9 bases are a match to TRBD1. J was trimmed by 10 bases and V by 1 base; bases with no gene match: 7. CDR3 length: 14 amino acids. In germline, CDR1 is MDHEN, CDR2 SYDVKM. The full variable domain, its missing parts supplied by reference TRBV28 and TRBJ1-1, is DVKVTQSSRYLVKRTGEKVFLECVQDMDHENMFWYRQDPGLGLRLIYFSYDVKMKEKGDIPEGYSVSREKKERFSLILESASTNQTSMYLCASSLSGQGPGAFFGQGTRLTVV.